The 18 T cell receptor beta chains presented below share a single source sample, sequenced in a study of blood T cell repertoires in COVID-19. The protocol was immunoSEQ multiplex PCR, while the TCRdb copy is restricted to in-frame clones and leaves out a portion. The sample carries roughly 250,000 clones, about 87% recorded once. Sequencing used PBMCs or T cells enriched from blood (not recorded which). The receptors were gathered from a woman aged 45-60 years who had recovered from COVID-19.

Here the CDR3 reads CASSYSQLGQGYEAFF. The CDR3 DNA sequence: TGTGCCAGCAGTTACTCACAACTCGGGCAGGGGTATGAAGCTTTCTTT. The V and J genes are TRBV6-5 and TRBJ1-1; a weak D match, TRBD1 (6 bases). V lost 0 bases and J 7 bases, leaving 18 bases between the germline ends. This CDR3 comprises 16 residues. CDR1 is MNHEY, CDR2 SVGAGI, per germline.

This clone showed up many times. The chain links TRBV7-2 to TRBJ2-2, with D maybe TRBD1 (6 bases). V shed 1 base and J shed 1 base, with 16 bases lying between them. The CDR3 is 18 residues long. Germline V CDR1 and CDR2: SGHTA, FQGNSA. The CDR3 reads CASSLGQGLPGNTGELFF. As DNA, the CDR3 is TGTGCCAGCAGCTTAGGGCAGGGGCTCCCGGGGAACACCGGGGAGCTGTTTTTT.

The chain carries TRBV29-1 and TRBJ1-1, with a possible D match to TRBD1 (5 bases). The germline V gene has CDR1 SQVTM and CDR2 ANQGSEA. Trimming removed 5 bases from V and 1 base from J, with 17 bases in between. CDR3 length: 15 residues. In nucleotides, the CDR3 is TGCAGCGTTACCGGGGGGGTAGGGCAGAACACTGAAGCTTTCTTT. This sequence encodes CSVTGGVGQNTEAFF.

This clone came up once. The chain links TRBV5-1 to TRBJ2-5, with D possibly matching TRBD1 (5 bases). This CDR3 has 14 residues. The germline CDR1 and CDR2 sequences are SGHRS and YFSETQ. V was cut by 4 bases and J by 1 base, with 11 bases left in between. CDR3 residues: CASSPDSTQETQYF. In nucleotides, the CDR3 is TGCGCCAGCAGCCCCGACAGCACCCAAGAGACCCAGTACTTC.

J is TRBJ2-1 and V is TRBV7-3; 7 positions match TRBD1. The trim removed 4 bases at V and 2 bases at J, leaving 8 bases unmatched. The CDR3 covers 16 residues. Germline loops: CDR1 SGHTA, CDR2 FQGTGA. CDR3 residues: CASSSWDSNTYNEQFF. The DNA of the CDR3 is TGTGCCAGCAGCTCCTGGGACAGCAATACCTACAATGAGCAGTTCTTC. Looking up the rest from reference TRBV7-3 and TRBJ2-1 gives the full variable domain: GAGVSQTPSNKVTEKGKYVELRCDPISGHTALYWYRQSLGQGPEFLIYFQGTGAADDSGLPNDRFFAVRPEGSVSTLKIQRTERGDSAVYLCASSSWDSNTYNEQFFGPGTRLTVL.

V usage is TRBV3-1 (or the pseudogene TRBV3-2) and J usage is TRBJ1-4; 7 bases agree with TRBD1. V was clipped by 5 bases and J by 5 bases; unmatched bases: 5. CDR3 length: 14 residues. In germline, CDR1 is LGHDT, CDR2 YNNKEL (reference sequence). The CDR3 coding sequence is TGTGCCAGCAGCTCCCGGGACAGCAATGAAAAACTGTTTTTT. It encodes CASSSRDSNEKLFF.

This clone turned up a few times. This chain uses TRBV4-2 with TRBJ1-1; D is ambiguous. Germline CDR1 reads LGHNA; CDR2 reads YNFKEQ. The CDR3 totals 16 residues. Trimming pared 0 bases from V and 6 bases from J, leaving 17 bases between. The CDR3 DNA reads as TGTGCCAGCAGCCAAGAGAGAAGCGGAGGTAGGGCTGAAGCTTTCTTT. Translated, it gives CASSQERSGGRAEAFF.

The J gene is TRBJ1-2, the V gene TRBV7-8; 10 bases line up with TRBD1. This CDR3 is built from 15 residues. CDR1 is SGHVS and CDR2 is FQNEAQ in the germline V gene. V dropped 3 bases and J dropped 4; count of bases not matched to a gene: 5. CDR3 in amino acids: CASSLGQGLGYGYTF. CDR3 bases: TGTGCCAGCAGCTTGGGACAGGGGCTTGGCTATGGCTACACCTTC.

V gene TRBV7-3 combines with J gene TRBJ2-7; a possible D gene is TRBD1 (7 bases). CDR3 size: 14 residues. Germline-derived CDR1 and CDR2 are SGHTA and FQGTGA. V gave up 1 base and J gave up 7 bases, with 14 bases separating them. CDR3 sequence reads: CASSLRGRGEEQYF. The CDR3 region has the DNA TGTGCCAGCAGCTTAAGGGGCAGGGGGGAAGAGCAGTACTTC.

The chain joins TRBV7-9 to TRBJ1-1; a weak D match, TRBD1 (6 bases). The ends were cut back, 1 base at V and 8 bases at J, with 8 bases in the middle. Germline V gene sequence: CDR1 SEHNR, CDR2 FQNEAQ (reference sequence). The length of the CDR3 is 12 residues. This CDR3 reads CASSLVDREAFF. The CDR3 DNA reads TGTGCCAGCAGCTTAGTAGACAGGGAAGCTTTCTTT.

This chain links TRBV28 with TRBJ1-1; D is unresolved. This CDR3 is built from 14 residues. Germline V gives CDR1 MDHEN, CDR2 SYDVKM. Trimming left V 5 bases short and J 1 base short, with 11 bases between. The CDR3 coding sequence is TGTGCCAGCAGTCCCGACATAAGGAACACTGAAGCTTTCTTT. Its translation is CASSPDIRNTEAFF.

CDR3 sequence reads: CASSAREMNTEAFF. CDR3 DNA: TGTGCCAGCTCAGCCAGGGAAATGAACACTGAAGCTTTCTTT. The genes are TRBV18 and TRBJ1-1, with a tentative D call TRBD1 (5 bases). Per germline, CDR1 KGHSH and CDR2 LQKENI. V lost 5 bases to trimming and J lost 0 bases, with 10 bases between them. There are 14 residues in the CDR3. The entire variable domain, with the rest obtained from reference TRBV18 and TRBJ1-1, is as follows: NAGVMQNPRHLVRRRGQEARLRCSPMKGHSHVYWYRQLPEEGLKFMVYLQKENIIDESGMPKERFSAEFPKEGPSILRIQQVVRGDSAAYFCASSAREMNTEAFFGQGTRLTVV.

The V call is TRBV28, the J call TRBJ1-6; D perhaps matches TRBD1 (6 bases). Trimming took 4 bases from V and 5 from J, leaving 12 bases between them. Germline CDR1 reads MDHEN; CDR2 reads SYDVKM. The CDR3 runs 15 residues. CDR3 sequence: CASSSATGNNSPLHF. The CDR3 DNA is TGTGCCAGCAGTTCAGCAACAGGGAATAATTCACCCCTCCACTTT.

The rearrangement uses TRBV30 and TRBJ2-2; D call uncertain. V lost 4 bases, J lost 4 bases, and 16 bases lay in between. From germline, CDR1 is GTSNPN and CDR2 SVGIG (reference sequence). This CDR3 is built from 15 residues. The CDR3 here is CAWTRQDRITGELFF. In nucleotides, the CDR3 is TGTGCCTGGACCCGCCAGGATCGAATCACCGGGGAGCTGTTTTTT.

The rearrangement uses TRBV5-1 and TRBJ2-7; 8 bases align to TRBD2. The V segment lost 2 bases and the J segment 11 bases; nucleotides outside the gene matches: 9. Germline V gene data show CDR1 as SGHRS and CDR2 as YFSETQ. CDR3 length: 13 amino acids. DNA for the CDR3: TGCGCCAGCAGCTTCAAAGTGACTAGCGAAAAGTACTTC. This gives the protein CASSFKVTSEKYF.

This clone was seen more than once but under ten times. The chain uses TRBV28 and TRBJ1-2, with TRBD1 matching over 7 bases. The trim removed 4 bases at V and 3 bases at J, leaving 8 bases unmatched. This CDR3 is built from 15 residues. Looked up from germline, CDR1 is MDHEN and CDR2 is SYDVKM. The CDR3 region is CASSSGTVLYYGYTF. In nucleotides, the CDR3 is TGTGCCAGCAGTTCCGGGACAGTCTTGTACTATGGCTACACCTTC.

A note on this clone: Within the sample, other DNA sequences also encode this same CDR3. The CDR3 nucleotides are TGTGCCAGCAGTCTGACGGGTATGAACACTGAAGCTTTCTTT. This translates into CASSLTGMNTEAFF. The chain has TRBV27 and TRBJ1-1; D is undetermined. V lost 5 bases and J 0 bases, leaving 10 bases between the germline ends. Germline CDR1 reads MNHEY; CDR2 reads SMNVEV (reference sequence). The CDR3 loop spans 14 amino acids.

The genes are TRBV6-1 and TRBJ1-1; 7 bases are shared with TRBD1. Germline V gives CDR1 MNHNS, CDR2 SASEGT. This CDR3 is 15 amino acids long. V trimming: 3 bases; J trimming: 0 bases; junction bases outside the gene matches: 4. In DNA, the CDR3 is TGTGCCAGCAGTGAGAGGGGGCCCATGAACACTGAAGCTTTCTTT. This codes for CASSERGPMNTEAFF.